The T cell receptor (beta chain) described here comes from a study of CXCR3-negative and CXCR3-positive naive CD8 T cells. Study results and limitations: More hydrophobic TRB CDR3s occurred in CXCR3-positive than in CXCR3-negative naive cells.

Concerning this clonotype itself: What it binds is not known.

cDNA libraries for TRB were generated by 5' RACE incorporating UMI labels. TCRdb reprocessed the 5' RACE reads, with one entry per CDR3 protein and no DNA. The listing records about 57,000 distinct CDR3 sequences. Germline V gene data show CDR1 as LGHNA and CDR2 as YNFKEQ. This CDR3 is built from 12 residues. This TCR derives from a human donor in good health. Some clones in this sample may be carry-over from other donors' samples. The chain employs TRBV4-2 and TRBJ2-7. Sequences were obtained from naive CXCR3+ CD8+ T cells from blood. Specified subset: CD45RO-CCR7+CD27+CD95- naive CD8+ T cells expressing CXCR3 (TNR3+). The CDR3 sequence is CASSHFLDEQYF.